These 10 T cell receptor beta chains were sequenced from one sample in a study of CD8 T cells in Susac syndrome. Random hexamers were used to reverse transcribe an amount of about 0.45 to 1 ug RNA. TCRdb reanalysed the immunoSEQ multiplex PCR reads using MiXCR and keeps one entry per CDR3 protein. The sample lists about 400,000 distinct CDR3 sequences, 85% seen once, with about 0.12% in the top ten. Input material: CD8+ T cells from PBMCs. The source is a human donor with multiple sclerosis.

J is TRBJ2-1 and V is TRBV11-3; D is uncertain. Germline V lookup: CDR1 SGHNT, CDR2 YENEEA. The CDR3 length is 14 residues. Trimming took off 0 bases at V and 6 bases at J, with 9 bases between the two ends. CDR3 residues: CASSLDQLPNEQFF. The CDR3 coding sequence is TGTGCCAGCAGCTTAGATCAACTTCCCAATGAGCAGTTCTTC.

The V call is TRBV28, the J call TRBJ2-7, with no clear D. The germline V gene has CDR1 MDHEN and CDR2 SYDVKM. V was cut by 5 bases and J by 0 bases, with 17 bases left in between. This CDR3 has 16 residues. The CDR3 protein is CASSPIQLEISYEQYF. The CDR3 coding sequence is TGTGCCAGCAGTCCGATTCAATTGGAAATCTCCTACGAGCAGTACTTC.

The chain links TRBV27 to TRBJ2-1; the D gene is possibly TRBD1 (6 bases). With 7 bases removed from V and 4 bases from J, the gap between germline ends came to 8 bases. Looked up from germline, CDR1 is MNHEY and CDR2 is SMNVEV (reference sequence). The CDR3 consists of 12 residues. CDR3 bases: TGTGCCAGCAAAGACAGGTACAATGAGCAGTTCTTC. Protein: CASKDRYNEQFF.

This chain links TRBV27 with TRBJ2-7, with TRBD2 matching 7 bases. The CDR3 totals 16 residues. J lost 1 base, V lost 0 bases, and 6 bases had no gene match. The germline CDR1 and CDR2 sequences are MNHEY and SMNVEV (reference sequence). CDR3 DNA: TGTGCCAGCAGTTTATCGCCGGGACTACGATCCTACGAGCAGTACTTC. Its protein product is CASSLSPGLRSYEQYF.

This clonotype was counted between two and nine times. The rearrangement uses TRBV27 and TRBJ1-5; unclear D gene. This CDR3 spans 14 amino acids. Germline CDR1 and CDR2: MNHEY and SMNVEV (reference sequence). The V end lost 3 bases, the J end lost 2 bases, and 8 bases lay between the germline ends. The CDR3 DNA reads TGTGCCAGCAGTTTTGGGTCAGGCAATCAGCCCCAGCATTTT. The encoded protein is CASSFGSGNQPQHF.

The chain carries TRBV27 and TRBJ1-1; weak D call: TRBD1 (6 bases). The ends were cut back, 0 bases at V and 7 bases at J, with 21 bases in the middle. The CDR3 runs to 17 residues. Per germline, CDR1 MNHEY and CDR2 SMNVEV (reference sequence). The CDR3 sequence: CASSLSTLRGGAGEAFF. The CDR3 DNA reads as TGTGCCAGCAGTTTATCGACCCTTCGGGGGGGCGCAGGTGAAGCTTTCTTT.

The V call is TRBV27, the J call TRBJ2-7; TRBD1 matches 7 bases. This CDR3 comprises 13 residues. J gave up 5 bases and V 2 bases, and 3 bases lay outside the gene matches. Germline V gives CDR1 MNHEY, CDR2 SMNVEV (reference sequence). CDR3 sequence reads: CASSLDREHEQYF. For the CDR3, the DNA is TGTGCCAGCAGTTTAGACAGGGAACACGAGCAGTACTTC.

The count of this clonotype is one. The genes are TRBV29-1 and TRBJ1-2; possible D gene TRBD1, 5 bases. Germline lookup yields CDR1 SQVTM and CDR2 ANQGSEA. CDR3 length: 12 amino acids. V was trimmed by 4 bases and J by 2 bases, leaving 8 bases between them. This CDR3 is CSVVGQNYGYTF. In DNA, the CDR3 is TGCAGCGTTGTGGGGCAGAACTATGGCTACACCTTC.

The CDR3 nucleotides are TGTGCCAGTAGTATCGGCAGTGATTCCTACGAGCAGTACTTC. This translates into CASSIGSDSYEQYF. The chain combines TRBV19 with TRBJ2-7; D is unresolved. Trimming removed 3 bases at V and 1 base at J, with 10 bases between. Germline V lookup: CDR1 LNHDA, CDR2 SQIVND (reference sequence). The CDR3 sequence is 14 residues long.

The chain carries TRBV10-3 and TRBJ1-4; maybe TRBD1 (5 bases). V lost 3 bases, J lost 4 bases, and 9 bases lay in between. Germline lookup yields CDR1 ENHRY and CDR2 SYGVKD. The CDR3 has 14 amino acids. CDR3 region: CAISESGVNEKLFF. The CDR3 DNA follows: TGTGCCATCAGTGAATCGGGGGTTAATGAAAAACTGTTTTTT.